Below, 6 T cell receptor beta chains from the same sample are listed, as sequenced in a study of CD8+CD57+ T cells in acquired aplastic anemia. CD8+CD57+ cell expansion had been shown by flow cytometry in patients chosen for sequencing. Genomic DNA was employed as the template in profiling TCR beta VDJ and CDR3. TCRdb independently ran MiXCR on the reads; one entry per CDR3 protein. The sample holds approximately 57,000 distinct CDR3 sequences, about 56% seen once. Sequenced: sorted CD4+, CD8+, or CD8+CD57+ T cells (not recorded which) from PBMCs. The receptors derive from a human donor with aplastic anemia.

This clonotype was seen more than once but under ten times. The chain recombines TRBV15 with TRBJ2-7; 7 nucleotides line up with TRBD2. The CDR3 contains 15 residues. J gave up 1 base and V 0 bases, and 3 bases lay outside the gene matches. Germline assignment: CDR1 LNHNV and CDR2 YYDKDF (reference sequence). The CDR3 DNA reads as TGTGCCACCAGCAGAGAAGCGGGGCTATCCTACGAGCAGTACTTC. Translating gives CATSREAGLSYEQYF.

This clonotype was detected many times. This chain uses TRBV4-3 with TRBJ1-1, with 7 bases identical to TRBD1. Germline assignment: CDR1 LGHNA and CDR2 YSLEER. CDR3 length: 15 residues. V was clipped by 0 bases and J by 3 bases; unmatched bases: 4. The CDR3 loop is CASSQDRDSYTEAFF. The CDR3 coding sequence is TGCGCCAGCAGCCAAGATCGGGACAGTTACACTGAAGCTTTCTTT.

This clonotype was recorded a few times. The gene calls are TRBV29-1 and TRBJ1-2; maybe TRBD1 (6 bases). The CDR3 length is 14 residues. The germline V and J ends were trimmed by 3 bases and 6 bases, with 17 bases remaining between them. Germline values: CDR1 SQVTM, CDR2 ANQGSEA. The chain's CDR3 is CSVDVVAGANGYTF. In nucleotides, the CDR3 is TGCAGCGTTGATGTAGTAGCGGGGGCAAATGGCTACACCTTC. Complete variable domain (other parts from reference TRBV29-1 and TRBJ1-2): SAVISQKPSRDICQRGTSLTIQCQVDSQVTMMFWYRQQPGQSLTLIATANQGSEATYESGFVIDKFPISRPNLTFSTLTVSNMSPEDSSIYLCSVDVVAGANGYTFGSGTRLTVV.

This clonotype has more than one count but fewer than ten. V and J are TRBV15 and TRBJ2-1; 11 bases match TRBD1. This CDR3 spans 14 amino acids. V dropped 7 bases and J dropped 6; count of bases not matched to a gene: 5. CDR1 is LNHNV and CDR2 is YYDKDF in the germline V gene (reference sequence). The CDR3 loop is CATIGTGGSNEQFF. CDR3 DNA sequence: TGTGCCACCATCGGGACAGGGGGGAGCAATGAGCAGTTCTTC. Based on the CDR3 plus reference TRBV15 and TRBJ2-1, the full variable domain is DAMVIQNPRYQVTQFGKPVTLSCSQTLNHNVMYWYQQKSSQAPKLLFHYYDKDFNNEADTPDNFQSRRPNTSFCFLDIRSPGLGDTAMYLCATIGTGGSNEQFFGPGTRLTVL.

In this sample, this clonotype turned up many times. The rearrangement links TRBV7-8 to TRBJ2-3; D is possibly TRBD1 (5 bases). Germline V lookup: CDR1 SGHVS, CDR2 FQNEAQ. Trimming took 1 base from V and 3 from J, leaving 8 bases between them. The CDR3 covers 14 residues. CDR3 DNA sequence: TGTGCCAGCAGCTTAGACAGGTTGACAGATACGCAGTATTTT. Residues: CASSLDRLTDTQYF.

The V call is TRBV24-1, the J call TRBJ1-2; 10 bases are a match to TRBD1. The CDR3 extends over 15 amino acids. Germline CDR1 and CDR2: KGHDR and SFDVKD. V shed 4 bases and J 3 bases; nucleotides not matched to a gene: 4. CDR3 sequence reads: CATSESGTGDYGYTF. The CDR3 region has the DNA TGTGCCACCAGTGAATCGGGGACAGGGGACTATGGCTACACCTTC.